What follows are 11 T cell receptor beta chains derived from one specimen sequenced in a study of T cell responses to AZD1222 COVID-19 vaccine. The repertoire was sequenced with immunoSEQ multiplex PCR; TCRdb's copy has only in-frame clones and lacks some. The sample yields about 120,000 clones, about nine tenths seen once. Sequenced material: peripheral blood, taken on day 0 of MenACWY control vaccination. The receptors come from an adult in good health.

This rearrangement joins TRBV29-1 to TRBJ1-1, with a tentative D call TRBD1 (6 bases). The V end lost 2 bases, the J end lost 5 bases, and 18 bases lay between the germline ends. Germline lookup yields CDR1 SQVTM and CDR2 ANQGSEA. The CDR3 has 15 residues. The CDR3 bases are TGCAGCGTTGAATGGAGGGGGTCGATCAGGACTGAAGCTTTCTTT. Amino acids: CSVEWRGSIRTEAFF.

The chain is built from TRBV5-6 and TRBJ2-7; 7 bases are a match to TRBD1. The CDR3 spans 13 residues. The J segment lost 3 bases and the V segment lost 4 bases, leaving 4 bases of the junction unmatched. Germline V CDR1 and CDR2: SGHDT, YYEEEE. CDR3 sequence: CASSRDRVYEQYF. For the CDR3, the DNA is TGTGCCAGCAGCCGCGACAGGGTCTACGAGCAGTACTTC.

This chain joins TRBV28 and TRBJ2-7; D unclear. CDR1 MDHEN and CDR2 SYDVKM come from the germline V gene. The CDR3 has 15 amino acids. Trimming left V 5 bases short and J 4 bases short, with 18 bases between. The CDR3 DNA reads TGTGCCAGCAGTCCCTTTTTTGTTAGCAGTTACGAGCAGTACTTC. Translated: CASSPFFVSSYEQYF. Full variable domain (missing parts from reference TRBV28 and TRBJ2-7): DVKVTQSSRYLVKRTGEKVFLECVQDMDHENMFWYRQDPGLGLRLIYFSYDVKMKEKGDIPEGYSVSREKKERFSLILESASTNQTSMYLCASSPFFVSSYEQYFGPGTRLTVT.

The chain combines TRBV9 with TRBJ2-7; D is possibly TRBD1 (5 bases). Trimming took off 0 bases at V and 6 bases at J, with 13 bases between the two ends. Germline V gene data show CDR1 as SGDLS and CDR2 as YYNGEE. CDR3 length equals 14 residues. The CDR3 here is CASSVATAQGEQYF. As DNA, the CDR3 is TGTGCCAGCAGCGTAGCGACAGCCCAGGGCGAGCAGTACTTC.

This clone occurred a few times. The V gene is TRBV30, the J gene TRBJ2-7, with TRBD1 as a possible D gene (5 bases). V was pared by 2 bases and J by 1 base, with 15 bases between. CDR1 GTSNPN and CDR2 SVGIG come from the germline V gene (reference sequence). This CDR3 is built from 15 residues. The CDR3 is CAWSFIGAQSYEQYF. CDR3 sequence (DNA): TGTGCCTGGAGTTTCATTGGGGCCCAATCCTACGAGCAGTACTTC.

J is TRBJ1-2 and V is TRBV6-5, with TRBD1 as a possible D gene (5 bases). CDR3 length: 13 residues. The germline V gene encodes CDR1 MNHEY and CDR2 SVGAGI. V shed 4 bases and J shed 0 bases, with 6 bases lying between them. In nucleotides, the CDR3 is TGTGCCAGCAGTTTACAGGCTAACTATGGCTACACCTTC. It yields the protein CASSLQANYGYTF.

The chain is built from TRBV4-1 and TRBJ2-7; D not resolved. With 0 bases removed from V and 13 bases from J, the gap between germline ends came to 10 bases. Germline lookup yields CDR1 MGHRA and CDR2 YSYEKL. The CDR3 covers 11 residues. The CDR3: CASSQDLETYF. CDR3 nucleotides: TGCGCCAGCAGCCAAGATCTGGAGACATACTTC.

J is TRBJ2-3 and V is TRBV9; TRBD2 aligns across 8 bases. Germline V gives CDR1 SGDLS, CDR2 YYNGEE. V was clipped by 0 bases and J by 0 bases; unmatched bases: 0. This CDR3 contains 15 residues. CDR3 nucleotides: TGTGCCAGCAGCGTAGCTAGCGGGAGCACAGATACGCAGTATTTT. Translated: CASSVASGSTDTQYF.

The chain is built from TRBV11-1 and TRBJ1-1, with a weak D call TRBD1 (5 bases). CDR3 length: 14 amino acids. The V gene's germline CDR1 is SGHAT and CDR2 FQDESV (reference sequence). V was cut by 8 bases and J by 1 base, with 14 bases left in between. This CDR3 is CASLRGGANTEAFF. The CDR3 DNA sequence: TGTGCCAGCTTGCGGGGGGGAGCGAACACTGAAGCTTTCTTT.

DNA for the CDR3: TGTGCCAGCAGCTTAGTCGGCGGGAGAGGCTACGAGCAGTACTTC. This gives the protein CASSLVGGRGYEQYF. The rearrangement uses TRBV7-9 and TRBJ2-7; TRBD2 matches at 7 bases. The CDR3 has 15 residues. V dropped 1 base and J dropped 3; count of bases not matched to a gene: 6. Looked up from germline, CDR1 is SEHNR and CDR2 is FQNEAQ (reference sequence).

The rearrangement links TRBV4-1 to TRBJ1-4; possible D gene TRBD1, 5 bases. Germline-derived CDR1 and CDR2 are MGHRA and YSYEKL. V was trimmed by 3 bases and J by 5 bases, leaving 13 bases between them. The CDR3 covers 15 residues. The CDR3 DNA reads TGCGCCAGCAGCCACCTACAGAGGGGAAATGAAAAACTGTTTTTT. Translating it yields CASSHLQRGNEKLFF.